Below are 17 T cell receptor beta chains sequenced from a single sample in a study of T cell responses to AZD1222 COVID-19 vaccine (dated by TCRdb to about 2021). Library preparation was by the immunoSEQ multiplex PCR assay. TCRdb took over this immuneACCESS table, retaining in-frame rearrangements with V and J assigned. Such tables are incomplete; in checked studies, under half of the missing clones stem from an unresolved V gene, and the remainder is unexplained. The sample table shows about 150,000 clones, and roughly nine tenths are seen once. 1.5% to 2% of the sample goes to the ten largest clones. In the paper's terms, the time point label means: baseline before first vaccination. The sample consisted of peripheral blood, taken on day 0 of AZD1222 vaccination. These receptors were taken from an adult in good health.

A remark on this clone: One end of the junction is discordant with germline, which a read error may explain. CDR3: CASSLLNF. Written as DNA, the CDR3 is TGTGCCAGCAGCTTGTTAAACTTC. The rearrangement joins TRBV11-3 to TRBJ2-5; D remains ambiguous. The CDR3 has 8 amino acids. Germline V gene lookup returns CDR1 SGHNT and CDR2 YENEEA.

The chain couples TRBV3-1 (or the pseudogene TRBV3-2) to TRBJ1-2; D might be TRBD1 (6 bases). The CDR3 has 17 amino acids. Trimming took off 4 bases at V and 4 bases at J, with 22 bases between the two ends. Germline values: CDR1 LGHDT, CDR2 YNNKEL (reference sequence). DNA of the CDR3: TGTGCCAGCAGCCGACCCTGCAGGGGTTTTAGGGCCTATGGCTACACCTTC. It specifies CASSRPCRGFRAYGYTF.

The rearrangement links TRBV5-1 to TRBJ2-6, with 9 bases lining up with TRBD1. The CDR3 consists of 18 residues. The germline CDR1 and CDR2 sequences are SGHRS and YFSETQ. V gave up 4 bases and J gave up 0 bases; unmatched junction bases: 8. CDR3 sequence (DNA): TGCGCCAGCAGCACCCGGGACAGGGTCTTCTCTGGGGCCAACGTCCTGACTTTC. Its protein is CASSTRDRVFSGANVLTF.

This sequence joins TRBV19 and TRBJ1-5; D uncertain. In germline, CDR1 is LNHDA, CDR2 SQIVND (reference sequence). The CDR3 contains 14 residues. V was clipped by 6 bases and J by 2 bases, with 11 bases between them. The CDR3 spells CASSVTRGNQPQHF. DNA of the CDR3: TGTGCCAGTAGCGTGACGCGGGGCAATCAGCCCCAGCATTTT. Full variable domain (outside the CDR3, taken from reference TRBV19 and TRBJ1-5): DGGITQSPKYLFRKEGQNVTLSCEQNLNHDAMYWYRQDPGQGLRLIYYSQIVNDFQKGDIAEGYSVSREKKESFPLTVTSAQKNPTAFYLCASSVTRGNQPQHFGDGTRLSIL.

The chain couples TRBV6-2 or TRBV6-3 to TRBJ2-7; D gene unclear. This CDR3 is 14 amino acids long. With 4 bases removed from V and 2 bases from J, the gap between germline ends came to 12 bases. Per germline, CDR1 MNHEY and CDR2 SVGEGT. CDR3 sequence (DNA): TGTGCCAGCAGTTCCCGACACTCCACCTACGAGCAGTACTTC. Its translation is CASSSRHSTYEQYF.

The chain has TRBV6-5 and TRBJ1-4; D is possibly TRBD1 (6 bases). In germline, CDR1 is MNHEY, CDR2 SVGAGI. Trimming took 5 bases from V and 7 from J, leaving 14 bases between them. CDR3 size: 14 residues. This CDR3 reads CASSLRGVGEKLFF. CDR3 sequence (DNA): TGTGCCAGCAGTCTCAGGGGCGTAGGTGAAAAACTGTTTTTT.

This clone was seen just once. The chain employs TRBV19 and TRBJ2-7; D gene unclear. This CDR3 has 14 residues. Germline lookup yields CDR1 LNHDA and CDR2 SQIVND (reference sequence). Trimming cost V 9 bases and J 1 base, with 16 bases left between them. This CDR3 is CASTMGMGSYEQYF. The CDR3 nucleotides read TGTGCCAGCACCATGGGGATGGGTTCCTACGAGCAGTACTTC.

The chain links TRBV27 to TRBJ2-1, with 15 bases that match TRBD2. Germline values: CDR1 MNHEY, CDR2 SMNVEV (reference sequence). Trimming at V came to 4 bases and at J to 9 bases, leaving 1 base not matched to a gene. The length of the CDR3 is 14 residues. The DNA for the CDR3 is TGTGCCAGCAGTTGGACTAGCGGGAGGGGTGAGCAGTTCTTC. This codes for CASSWTSGRGEQFF.

J is TRBJ1-3 and V is TRBV27; D is unresolved. From germline, CDR1 is MNHEY and CDR2 SMNVEV (reference sequence). There are 15 residues in the CDR3. With 2 bases removed from V and 0 bases from J, the gap between germline ends came to 8 bases. The CDR3, as DNA: TGTGCCAGCAGTTTACTGGGAGGCTCTGGAAACACCATATATTTT. Translated: CASSLLGGSGNTIYF.

The V gene is TRBV28, the J gene TRBJ2-3, with 7 bases lining up with TRBD2. The CDR3 consists of 17 residues. The V gene's germline CDR1 is MDHEN and CDR2 SYDVKM. The V and J ends lost 4 bases and 0 bases, in that order; junction bases with no gene match: 10. This CDR3 is CASSSGTKTSSTDTQYF. DNA for the CDR3: TGTGCCAGCAGTTCCGGGACTAAAACCTCTAGCACAGATACGCAGTATTTT. Full variable domain (missing parts from reference TRBV28 and TRBJ2-3): DVKVTQSSRYLVKRTGEKVFLECVQDMDHENMFWYRQDPGLGLRLIYFSYDVKMKEKGDIPEGYSVSREKKERFSLILESASTNQTSMYLCASSSGTKTSSTDTQYFGPGTRLTVL.

The gene calls are TRBV19 and TRBJ1-5, with D hard to call. V lost 6 bases and J lost 5, with 5 bases in between. Germline CDR1 is LNHDA and CDR2 is SQIVND (reference sequence). The CDR3 is made up of 11 amino acids. The DNA of the CDR3 is TGTGCCAGTAGGATCGATCAGCCCCAGCATTTT. It is translated as CASRIDQPQHF.

As concerns this clone: Other DNA sequences in the same sample also yield this CDR3. V usage is TRBV29-1 and J usage is TRBJ1-1; no clear D. This CDR3 comprises 14 residues. V lost 2 bases, J lost 0 bases, and 10 bases lay in between. The V gene's germline CDR1 is SQVTM and CDR2 ANQGSEA. The CDR3: CSVEKGRMNTEAFF. In DNA form, the CDR3 reads TGCAGCGTTGAAAAGGGCAGGATGAACACTGAAGCTTTCTTT.

The chain carries TRBV6-5 and TRBJ2-5; possible D gene TRBD1, 6 bases. The germline gives CDR1 MNHEY, CDR2 SVGAGI. The V end was cut by 4 bases, the J end by 2 bases, with 14 bases between. The CDR3 consists of 15 residues. The CDR3 nucleotides read TGTGCCAGCAGTTTTACCGGGACACCACAAGAGACCCAGTACTTC. Translation gives CASSFTGTPQETQYF.

This clone was found once. This chain links TRBV9 with TRBJ1-1; D gene unclear. V dropped 4 bases and J dropped 1 base, with 8 bases sitting between them. Germline assignment: CDR1 SGDLS and CDR2 YYNGEE. The CDR3 totals 13 residues. In DNA, the CDR3 is TGTGCCAGCAGCTTTGAGGAGAACACTGAAGCTTTCTTT. Its protein is CASSFEENTEAFF.

This chain joins TRBV20-1 and TRBJ2-1, with no clear D. V shed 3 bases and J shed 7 bases, with 7 bases lying between them. Germline CDR1 and CDR2: DFQATT and SNEGSKA (reference sequence). This CDR3 region has 11 residues. CDR3 bases: TGCAGTGCTAGTCTCCAGAATGAGCAGTTCTTC. It yields the protein CSASLQNEQFF.

The V and J genes are TRBV19 and TRBJ1-5, with 7 bases fitting TRBD1. The CDR3 is 14 residues long. Trimming at V came to 4 bases and at J to 7 bases, leaving 7 bases not matched to a gene. The V gene's germline CDR1 is LNHDA and CDR2 SQIVND (reference sequence). The CDR3 nucleotides are TGTGCCAGTAGTACCCAGACAGGGTTCCAGCCCCAGCATTTT. Its translation is CASSTQTGFQPQHF.

The chain combines TRBV7-9 with TRBJ2-7; 7 bases map to TRBD1. The CDR3 extends over 14 amino acids. Germline V lookup: CDR1 SEHNR, CDR2 FQNEAQ (reference sequence). V was clipped by 3 bases and J by 2 bases; unmatched bases: 4. The CDR3 nucleotides read TGTGCCAGCAGCTTCACAGGGGCCCCCTACGAGCAGTACTTC. Its protein product is CASSFTGAPYEQYF.